The rows below give T cell receptor beta chains drawn from one sample of a study of cytomegalovirus exposure and HLA in healthy donors. TCRdb's copy holds only in-frame clones and misses some; the assay was immunoSEQ multiplex PCR. Here the sample spans 100,000 to 120,000 clones, 75% to 85% being singletons. The specimen sequenced was PBMCs. The source of these receptors is a man younger than 40 in good health and CMV-seronegative. Each CDR3 is given with its conserved first and last residue. The order of the fields is J gene, D gene, V gene, clone size, CDR3 DNA, CDR3 protein. The D gene is left open where the match is weak. Only some rows state a clone size, as once, few, many or a class for expanded clones.

>TRBJ2-5|TRBD2|TRBV5-4|.
TGTGCCAGCAGCTCGGGGATAGCGGGAGGAGAGACCCAGTACTTC
CASSSGIAGGETQYF
>TRBJ2-4|.|TRBV5-1|.
TGCGCCAGCAGCTTGGAAGGCAGGGGTACCATTCAGTACTTC
CASSLEGRGTIQYF
>TRBJ1-1|.|TRBV5-4|few
TGTGCCAGCAAACGGGACATGAACACTGAAGCTTTCTTT
CASKRDMNTEAFF
>TRBJ1-1|TRBD1|TRBV29-1|once
TGCAGCGTTGTACAGGGGGCGGGAGATACTGAAGCTTTCTTT
CSVVQGAGDTEAFF
>TRBJ1-2|.|TRBV4-3|.
TGCGCCAGCAGCCAAGAAGGGAGGGATGGCTACACCTTC
CASSQEGRDGYTF
>TRBJ2-5|.|TRBV19|.
TGTGCCAGTAGACAAGCGGATACCCAGTACTTC
CASRQADTQYF
>TRBJ2-1|TRBD2|TRBV5-5|.
TGTGCCAGCAGCTTGGTGTTGGCTAGCGGGAGTAGATCCTACAATGAGCAGTTCTTC
CASSLVLASGSRSYNEQFF
>TRBJ2-1|TRBD1|TRBV6-5|.
TGTGCCAGCAGCCGACAGGGGAGGAATGAGCAGTTCTTC
CASSRQGRNEQFF
>TRBJ2-7|TRBD2|TRBV19|.
TGTGCCACTGGGAGGGGCGCCACCGGCTACGAGCAGTACTTC
CATGRGATGYEQYF
>TRBJ2-1|TRBD2|TRBV4-2|.
TGTGCCAGCAGCCAAGGAACTAGCGGGAGGGAGGGTGAGCAGTTCTTC
CASSQGTSGREGEQFF
>TRBJ2-7|TRBD1|TRBV28|.
TGTGCCAGCAGCTCTCCGGGACAGGGCTACGAGCAGTACTTC
CASSSPGQGYEQYF
>TRBJ2-3|TRBD2|TRBV28|.
TGTGCCACCGGAGCGGGAGGGACAGATACGCAGTATTTT
CATGAGGTDTQYF
>TRBJ1-1|TRBD1|TRBV28|.
TGTGCCAGCAGAACGACAGGGGGCGTCACTGAAGCTTTCTTT
CASRTTGGVTEAFF
>TRBJ1-2|.|TRBV6-5|once
TGTGCCAGCATGCAGGGCACCTATGGCTACACCTTC
CASMQGTYGYTF
>TRBJ1-5|.|TRBV13|.
TGTGCCAGCAGCTTAGGGGGGGGGCTGGGCAATCAGCCCCAGCATTTT
CASSLGGGLGNQPQHF
>TRBJ2-3|.|TRBV9|.
TGTGCCAGCAGCCCAGCGGCCAACACAGATACGCAGTATTTT
CASSPAANTDTQYF
>TRBJ2-3|TRBD1|TRBV6-5|few
TGTGCCAGCAGGCCGGGACAGGGGTGGACAGATACGCAGTATTTT
CASRPGQGWTDTQYF
>TRBJ1-6|.|TRBV30|.
TGTGCCTGGGGGGGGAGTTTCTATAATTCACCCCTCCACTTT
CAWGGSFYNSPLHF
>TRBJ1-1|TRBD1|TRBV5-1|.
TGCGCCAGCAGTCGGGACAGACTCAACACTGAAGCTTTCTTT
CASSRDRLNTEAFF
>TRBJ2-4|.|TRBV2|.
TGTGCCAGCAGTGAACCCCTCGGGGCCAAAAACATTCAGTACTTC
CASSEPLGAKNIQYF
>TRBJ2-7|TRBD2|TRBV2|few
TGTGCCAGCAGGAGGACTAGCGATCTCCAACGGGAGCAGTACTTC
CASRRTSDLQREQYF
>TRBJ2-1|.|TRBV7-2|few
TGTGCCAGCAGCTCAGGGCAGTCCAATGAGCAGTTCTTC
CASSSGQSNEQFF
>TRBJ1-3|TRBD1|TRBV9|once
TGTGCCAGCAGCGGACCTCAACAGGGGGCAGTCTTAAACACCATATATTTT
CASSGPQQGAVLNTIYF
>TRBJ2-1|TRBD1|TRBV7-2|.
TGTGCCAGCAGCTTAGGAGACAGGGCCTACAATGAGCAGTTCTTC
CASSLGDRAYNEQFF
>TRBJ1-1|.|TRBV9|.
TGTGCCAGCAGCCTCCTTAGTGTAAACACTGAAGCTTTCTTT
CASSLLSVNTEAFF
>TRBJ2-7|.|TRBV4-1|few
TGCGCCAGCAGCCAGAGGTCCGGTGGCGAGCAGTACTTC
CASSQRSGGEQYF
>TRBJ2-7|.|TRBV28|once
TGTGCCAGCAGTTTAAACACCTACGAGCAGTACTTC
CASSLNTYEQYF
>TRBJ1-1|.|TRBV9|once
TGTGCCAGCAGCGTAGGAGTTCGGGGAGGGATGAACACTGAAGCTTTCTTT
CASSVGVRGGMNTEAFF
>TRBJ2-7|.|TRBV30|.
TGTGCCTGGAGTCGAGGCGGGTCTTCCTACGAGCAGTACTTC
CAWSRGGSSYEQYF
>TRBJ2-2|.|TRBV6-5|few
TGTGCCAGCAGTGTGGCCGGGACCGGGGAGCTGTTTTTT
CASSVAGTGELFF
>TRBJ1-2|TRBD1|TRBV5-1|.
TGCGCCAGCAGCTTAACCTACAGGGGGAACTATGGCTACACCTTC
CASSLTYRGNYGYTF
>TRBJ2-1|TRBD2|TRBV7-2|.
TGTGCCAGCAGCTTGACTAGCGGGCGCCACAATGAGCAGTTCTTC
CASSLTSGRHNEQFF
>TRBJ2-2|.|TRBV4-3|.
TGCGCCAGCAGCCCGCTTGGCGCAGGGGGGACCGGGGAGCTGTTTTTT
CASSPLGAGGTGELFF
>TRBJ1-5|.|TRBV28|.
TGTGCCAGCAGTCTCTACAATCAGCCCCAGCATTTT
CASSLYNQPQHF
>TRBJ2-5|TRBD2|TRBV4-2|.
TGTGCCAGCAGCCAAGGGGGCGGGAGGAAACAGGGAGAGACCCAGTACTTC
CASSQGGGRKQGETQYF
>TRBJ2-7|.|TRBV27|.
TGTGCCAGCAGTTCTCAGGCAGGCCCCCCCTACGAGCAGTACTTC
CASSSQAGPPYEQYF
>TRBJ2-5|.|TRBV5-1|.
TGCGCCAGTTCTCTCAGAGGGGGACAAGAGACCCAGTACTTC
CASSLRGGQETQYF
>TRBJ2-7|TRBD1|TRBV7-9|.
TGTGCCAGCAGCCCCCCATGGGGGACAGGGCCCCACGAGCAGTACTTC
CASSPPWGTGPHEQYF
>TRBJ2-5|TRBD2|TRBV9|once
TGTGCCAGCAGCGTCCGGACTAGCGGGGACCTAGAGACCCAGTACTTC
CASSVRTSGDLETQYF
>TRBJ2-7|.|TRBV7-2|.
TGTGCCAGCAGGGGGAGCGTTGGGAGCTCCTACGAGCAGTACTTC
CASRGSVGSSYEQYF
>TRBJ1-5|.|TRBV4-1|.
TGCGCCAGCAGCCAAACGATGGACGGGGGGCGTCAGCCCCAGCATTTT
CASSQTMDGGRQPQHF
>TRBJ1-1|TRBD1|TRBV10-3|.
TGTGCCACTAGACAGGGGTTGAACACTGAAGCTTTCTTT
CATRQGLNTEAFF
>TRBJ2-5|TRBD1|TRBV5-1|.
TGCGCCAGCAGCTTGGACAGGGGACCCGGAGAGACCCAGTACTTC
CASSLDRGPGETQYF
>TRBJ2-1|TRBD1|TRBV6-5|.
TGTGCCAGCAGCCTTGGACAGGGCAATGAGCAGTTCTTC
CASSLGQGNEQFF
>TRBJ2-7|.|TRBV5-1|.
TGCGCCAGCAGCCTTAACACAGGGAGTCTCTACGAGCAGTACTTC
CASSLNTGSLYEQYF
>TRBJ2-3|TRBD1|TRBV29-1|.
TGCAGCGCGACAGGGGGCGAGGTGGCAGATACGCAGTATTTT
CSATGGEVADTQYF
>TRBJ1-4|.|TRBV11-2|.
TGTGCCAGCAGCTTAGCGGGAGGGTGGAATGAAAAACTGTTTTTT
CASSLAGGWNEKLFF
>TRBJ1-5|TRBD1|TRBV2|.
TGTGCCAGCAGGAACCTACAGGGGCATCAGCCCCAGCATTTT
CASRNLQGHQPQHF
>TRBJ2-5|TRBD2|TRBV13|.
TGTGCCAGCAGCTTAGTTGAGGCTAGCGGGAGTCAACAAGAGACCCAGTACTTC
CASSLVEASGSQQETQYF
>TRBJ1-2|TRBD1|TRBV18|few
TGTGCCAGCTCACCATCCCGGGACAGCCACTATGGCTACACCTTC
CASSPSRDSHYGYTF
>TRBJ2-7|TRBD1|TRBV9|.
TGTGCCAGCAGCAGCGGGACAGGGGGTCCCTACGAGCAGTACTTC
CASSSGTGGPYEQYF